In this sample, the clone carrying this T cell receptor beta chain turned up many times. Described time point: longitudinal time-point 1 (baseline). The record originates from a study of neurological immune-mediated disorders. TCRdb ran MiXCR on the 5' RACE reads and lists one entry per CDR3 protein. The repertoire holds roughly 61,000 distinct CDR3 sequences, with about 11% as singletons. The TCR sequence derives from a male donor with HTLV-1-associated myelopathy (HAM/TSP). The sample consisted of PBMCs.

CDR3 nucleotide sequence: TGTGCCAGCAGGCCTGGGGACAGGGGTCCCACTGAAGCTTTCTTT. Residues: CASRPGDRGPTEAFF. The chain combines TRBV7-2 with TRBJ1-1; 10 bases align to TRBD1. The CDR3 loop spans 15 amino acids. The V gene's germline CDR1 is SGHTA and CDR2 FQGNSA. With V trimmed by 6 bases and J by 4 bases, 8 bases remained unmatched.